This T cell receptor beta chain was identified in a study of cytomegalovirus exposure and HLA in healthy donors. Study results and caveats: Rare TCR sequences dominated, though some public TCRs recurred in many donors.

13 Jbeta primers and 60 Vbeta primers were used for the PCR. Sequencing was performed with immunoSEQ multiplex PCR; in TCRdb, only in-frame clones are kept and a portion is missing. The sample lists over 200,000 clones, 70% to 90% seen once, with around 1.4% in the top ten. This clone was recorded only once. Its target is not known. Germline CDR1 and CDR2: MNHEY and SMNVEV (reference sequence). The CDR3 runs 17 residues. V was clipped by 2 bases and J by 3 bases; unmatched bases: 7. Sequencing was done on a sample of PBMCs. This TCR came from a human donor in good health. V and J are TRBV27 and TRBJ2-7; the match to TRBD2 covers 13 bases. The CDR3 DNA reads TGTGCCAGCAGTTTAGAACCGGGACTAGCGGGGCTCTACGAGCAGTACTTC. This sequence encodes CASSLEPGLAGLYEQYF.